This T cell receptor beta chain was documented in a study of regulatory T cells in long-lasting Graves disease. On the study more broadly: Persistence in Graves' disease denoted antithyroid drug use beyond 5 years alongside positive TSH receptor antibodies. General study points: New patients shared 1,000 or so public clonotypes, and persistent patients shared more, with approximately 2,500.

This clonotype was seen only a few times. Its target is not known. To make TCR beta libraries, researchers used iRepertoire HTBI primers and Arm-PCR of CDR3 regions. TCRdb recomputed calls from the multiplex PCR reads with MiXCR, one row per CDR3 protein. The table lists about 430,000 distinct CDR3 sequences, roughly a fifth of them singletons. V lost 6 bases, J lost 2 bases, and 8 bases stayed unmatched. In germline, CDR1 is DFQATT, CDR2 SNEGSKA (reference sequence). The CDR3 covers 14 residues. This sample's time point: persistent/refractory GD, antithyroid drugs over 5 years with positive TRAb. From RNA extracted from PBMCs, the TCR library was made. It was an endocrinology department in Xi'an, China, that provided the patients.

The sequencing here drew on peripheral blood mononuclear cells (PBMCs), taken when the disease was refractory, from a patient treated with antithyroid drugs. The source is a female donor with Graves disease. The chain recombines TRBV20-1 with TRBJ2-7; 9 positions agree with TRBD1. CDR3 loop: CSAPARDRAYEQYF. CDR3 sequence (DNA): TGCAGTGCACCAGCCCGGGACAGGGCCTACGAGCAGTACTTC.